The 13 T cell receptor beta chains below all came from one sample that was sequenced in a study of CD8+ T cells in alopecia areata. This sample's treatment: oral pan-JAK inhibitor, 5-10 mg twice daily. cDNA serving as the sequencing template came from extracted, reverse transcribed RNA. The method was immunoSEQ multiplex PCR; TCRdb's version includes in-frame clones alone and lacks a portion of them. The table has about 210,000 clones, around two fifths seen once. Sequences were derived from CD4+ T cells sorted from blood, sampled at approximately week 34, from a patient treated with tofacitinib. These receptors all stem from a human donor with alopecia areata.

This clone came up a few times. The chain combines TRBV5-6 with TRBJ2-1; the D gene is possibly TRBD1 (6 bases). V lost 0 bases and J lost 5, with 21 bases in between. The germline gives CDR1 SGHDT, CDR2 YYEEEE. The CDR3 is 18 amino acids. CDR3 sequence reads: CASSLGPGPPGTNNEQFF. DNA of the CDR3: TGTGCCAGCAGCTTGGGGCCGGGTCCTCCCGGGACAAACAATGAGCAGTTCTTC.

As concerns this clone: A much larger clone lies one base from this, so it may be a read error. The genes are TRBV7-3 and TRBJ2-5, with D unresolved. Trimming took off 2 bases at V and 5 bases at J, with 9 bases between the two ends. CDR1 is SGHTA and CDR2 is FQGTGA in the germline V gene. CDR3 length: 13 residues. The CDR3 region is CASSLSQAETQYF. The CDR3, as DNA: TGTGCCAGCAGCTTATCCCAGGCGGAGACCCAGTACTTC.

This clone occurred a few times. The chain couples TRBV29-1 to TRBJ2-3; possible D gene TRBD2, 6 bases. Germline CDR1 and CDR2: SQVTM and ANQGSEA. V was pared by 4 bases and J by 3 bases, with 8 bases between. The CDR3 has 12 amino acids. The DNA for the CDR3 is TGCAGCGTTGTTGGGGGGACAGATACGCAGTATTTT. This translates into CSVVGGTDTQYF.

This clone was detected only a few times. The chain is built from TRBV19 and TRBJ1-1; D call uncertain. V was shortened by 4 bases and J by 3 bases, with 15 bases between the two germline ends. The CDR3 runs 15 residues. Germline V lookup: CDR1 LNHDA, CDR2 SQIVND (reference sequence). CDR3 sequence: CASSKTTYTDTEAFF. CDR3 nucleotides: TGTGCCAGTAGTAAGACGACCTACACGGACACTGAAGCTTTCTTT.

The chain carries TRBV9 and TRBJ2-1; D is possibly TRBD1 or TRBD2 (5 bases each). V was cut by 3 bases and J by 8 bases, with 15 bases left in between. The CDR3 extends over 14 amino acids. The germline CDR1 and CDR2 sequences are SGDLS and YYNGEE. CDR3 in amino acids: CASSAGTEIDEQFF. The DNA for the CDR3 is TGTGCCAGCAGCGCCGGGACGGAGATCGATGAGCAGTTCTTC. The full variable domain, its missing parts supplied by reference TRBV9 and TRBJ2-1, is DSGVTQTPKHLITATGQRVTLRCSPRSGDLSVYWYQQSLDQGLQFLIQYYNGEERAKGNILERFSAQQFPDLHSELNLSSLELGDSALYFCASSAGTEIDEQFFGPGTRLTVL.

This clone was counted a few times. This rearrangement joins TRBV4-1 to TRBJ2-1; D ambiguous. V gave up 0 bases and J gave up 7 bases, with 16 bases separating them. The CDR3 extends over 16 amino acids. Germline loops: CDR1 MGHRA, CDR2 YSYEKL. CDR3 loop: CASSQDLWVPSNEQFF. As DNA, the CDR3 is TGCGCCAGCAGCCAAGATCTATGGGTTCCTTCGAATGAGCAGTTCTTC.

The chain has TRBV7-9 and TRBJ1-2, with a tentative D call TRBD1 (5 bases). Germline assignment: CDR1 SEHNR and CDR2 FQNEAQ (reference sequence). V lost 3 bases to trimming and J lost 6 bases, with 11 bases between them. The CDR3 runs to 13 residues. This CDR3 is CASSFGAGDGYTF. Written as DNA, the CDR3 is TGTGCCAGCAGCTTTGGAGCGGGGGATGGCTACACCTTC.

This clone appeared a few times. The V call is TRBV19, the J call TRBJ1-1, with 7 bases fitting TRBD1. From germline, CDR1 is LNHDA and CDR2 SQIVND (reference sequence). The CDR3 length is 14 residues. V was clipped by 7 bases and J by 1 base; unmatched bases: 6. As DNA, the CDR3 is TGTGCCAGTAAAGTGTACAGGGGGAACACTGAAGCTTTCTTT. Protein: CASKVYRGNTEAFF.

The chain joins TRBV7-2 to TRBJ1-2; D remains ambiguous. Trimming took off 6 bases at V and 7 bases at J, with 21 bases between the two ends. CDR1 is SGHTA, CDR2 FQGNSA, per germline. This CDR3 is 15 amino acids long. The CDR3 region is CASRPNPGGLGGYTF. CDR3 sequence (DNA): TGTGCCAGCAGACCGAACCCGGGAGGGTTGGGTGGCTACACCTTC.

The chain links TRBV11-2 to TRBJ1-1, with 8 nucleotides matching TRBD1. This CDR3 spans 17 amino acids. Germline trimming cut 6 bases from V and 1 base from J; bases unmatched to any gene: 13. The germline V gene has CDR1 SGHAT and CDR2 FQNNGV. DNA for the CDR3: TGTGCCAGCAGACTAGGGATCCAGGGGGCCCCGAACACTGAAGCTTTCTTT. It translates to CASRLGIQGAPNTEAFF.

This clone appeared a few times. V gene TRBV6-6 combines with J gene TRBJ2-7; 12 bases match TRBD1. Germline CDR1 MNHNY, CDR2 SVGAGI (reference sequence). The CDR3 contains 15 residues. V lost 8 bases to trimming and J lost 9 bases; unmatched junction nucleotides: 14. The DNA of the CDR3 is TGTGCCAGCGATCCTGCGGGACAGGGGGCGAAGGTGCAGTACTTC. This encodes CASDPAGQGAKVQYF.

The chain couples TRBV6-5 to TRBJ1-2; TRBD1 might be the D (6 bases). The CDR3 length is 15 residues. V shed 0 bases and J shed 4 bases, with 12 bases lying between them. Germline CDR1 MNHEY, CDR2 SVGAGI. The CDR3 sequence is CASSYSFQGSYGYTF. CDR3 nucleotides: TGTGCCAGCAGTTACTCGTTCCAGGGGAGCTATGGCTACACCTTC.

The chain joins TRBV5-1 to TRBJ1-4; D not certain. The CDR3 extends over 11 amino acids. V was cut by 2 bases and J by 4 bases, with 0 bases left in between. Germline V CDR1 and CDR2: SGHRS, YFSETQ. CDR3 DNA: TGCGCCAGCAGCTTTAATGAAAAACTGTTTTTT. Its translation is CASSFNEKLFF.